What follows are 28 T cell receptor beta chains derived from one specimen sequenced in a study of human T cells and chemical hapten exposure. TCRdb re-analysed the RACE reads in MiXCR, keeping a single row per CDR3 protein. The table has more than 65,000 distinct CDR3 sequences, about 7.5% seen once. The time point: patch test 1, 2 weeks after DPC sensitization. Noted treatment: therapeutic diphenylcyclopropenone sensitization with weekly scalp DPC. This specimen was whole blood, taken in connection with sensitization to the hapten diphenylcyclopropenone (DPC). The receptors originated from a woman aged 30 to 39 with alopecia areata. Some clones in this sample may be carry-over from other donors' samples.

This clonotype was found many times. The rearrangement uses TRBV29-1 and TRBJ2-5, with D tentatively TRBD1 or TRBD2 (5 bases each). The CDR3 totals 13 residues. CDR1 and CDR2 (germline): SQVTM, ANQGSEA. Trimming pared 3 bases from V and 5 bases from J, leaving 13 bases between. The DNA of the CDR3 is TGCAGCGTTGAGAGGCCCGAGGGGGAGACCCAGTACTTC. The encoded protein is CSVERPEGETQYF.

This clonotype occurred many times. The genes are TRBV30 and TRBJ1-1, with TRBD1 as a possible D gene (6 bases). V was clipped by 3 bases and J by 6 bases, with 14 bases between them. The CDR3 contains 13 residues. CDR1 GTSNPN and CDR2 SVGIG come from the germline V gene (reference sequence). Here the CDR3 DNA reads TGTGCCTGGAGACCTAGGGGGGCGGCTGAAGCTTTCTTT. Translation gives CAWRPRGAAEAFF.

The chain couples TRBV29-1 to TRBJ2-5; no firm D call. The germline V gene encodes CDR1 SQVTM and CDR2 ANQGSEA. V was shortened by 1 base and J by 5 bases, with 11 bases between the two germline ends. The CDR3 length is 13 residues. This chain's CDR3 is CSVEVPRLETQYF. DNA of the CDR3: TGCAGCGTTGAAGTCCCACGCCTGGAGACCCAGTACTTC.

This clonotype has a count of ten or more. The chain links TRBV5-1 to TRBJ2-7; 8 nucleotides match TRBD1. Germline V gene sequence: CDR1 SGHRS, CDR2 YFSETQ. This CDR3 region has 13 residues. With 0 bases clipped from V and 10 bases from J, the junction kept 6 bases outside the gene matches. The CDR3 sequence is CASSLAGTGAQYF. The CDR3 coding sequence is TGCGCCAGCAGCTTGGCCGGGACAGGAGCTCAGTACTTC. The full variable domain, rest sourced from reference TRBV5-1 and TRBJ2-7, is KAGVTQTPRYLIKTRGQQVTLSCSPISGHRSVSWYQQTPGQGLQFLFEYFSETQRNKGNFPGRFSGRQFSNSRSEMNVSTLELGDSALYLCASSLAGTGAQYFGPGTRLTVT.

V is TRBV29-1 and J is TRBJ2-1; no reliable D call. Germline V gene sequence: CDR1 SQVTM, CDR2 ANQGSEA. This CDR3 is 13 amino acids long. Trimming pared 3 bases from V and 7 bases from J, leaving 13 bases between. The CDR3: CSVEMRSTNEQFF. CDR3 coding DNA: TGCAGCGTTGAGATGCGGAGTACTAATGAGCAGTTCTTC.

This clonotype appeared many times. This chain joins TRBV7-2 and TRBJ1-4, with a possible D match to TRBD1 (6 bases). Germline loops: CDR1 SGHTA, CDR2 FQGNSA. Trimming shortened V by 5 bases and J by 5 bases, and 24 bases separated the two germline ends. This CDR3 has 18 amino acids. The CDR3 sequence: CASSVRTATHQGNEKLFF. DNA of the CDR3: TGTGCCAGCAGCGTAAGGACAGCCACCCACCAGGGGAATGAAAAACTGTTTTTT.

This clonotype was observed at least ten times. The rearrangement uses TRBV12-3 or TRBV12-4 and TRBJ2-4; D gene uncertain. Between the trimmed V and J ends, which lost 6 bases and 1 base, there was a span of 10 bases. The CDR3 totals 14 residues. The CDR3: CASSPESAKNIQYF. The DNA of the CDR3 is TGTGCCAGCAGCCCCGAGTCGGCCAAAAACATTCAGTACTTC.

Of note for this clonotype: Since a much larger clone is just one base distant, this may be a read error. The chain recombines TRBV7-2 with TRBJ1-6; no reliable D call. V dropped 3 bases and J dropped 1 base, with 22 bases sitting between them. This CDR3 contains 20 residues. The V gene's germline CDR1 is SGHTA and CDR2 FQGNSA. The CDR3 region is CASSFAEKWSPGSYNSPLHF. CDR3 nucleotides: TGTGCCAGCAGCTTCGCGGAGAAGTGGTCCCCGGGATCCTATAATTCACCCCTCCACTTT.

This clonotype was counted ten times or more. The V call is TRBV2, the J call TRBJ1-5, with D possibly TRBD1 on 5 matching bases. V shed 7 bases and J shed 5 bases, with 9 bases lying between them. The V gene's germline CDR1 is SNHLY and CDR2 FYNNEI. This CDR3 spans 12 amino acids. The DNA of the CDR3 is TGTGCCAGCAAACTGACAGATCAGCCCCAGCATTTT. Amino acid sequence: CASKLTDQPQHF. Based on the CDR3 plus reference TRBV2 and TRBJ1-5, the full variable domain is EPEVTQTPSHQVTQMGQEVILRCVPISNHLYFYWYRQILGQKVEFLVSFYNNEISEKSEIFDDQFSVERPDGSNFTLKIRSTKLEDSAMYFCASKLTDQPQHFGDGTRLSIL.

This clonotype was counted ten times or more. The CDR3 protein is CASSPPGYEQYF. DNA of the CDR3: TGTGCCAGCAGCCCTCCCGGATACGAGCAGTACTTC. The chain carries TRBV6-5 and TRBJ2-7, with unresolved D. This CDR3 has 12 residues. Germline loops: CDR1 MNHEY, CDR2 SVGAGI. The V and J ends lost 6 bases and 4 bases respectively, with 10 bases between them.

Ten or more counts support this clonotype. The chain employs TRBV2 and TRBJ2-7, with D uncertain. Germline V lookup: CDR1 SNHLY, CDR2 FYNNEI. Between the trimmed V and J ends, which lost 3 bases and 3 bases, there was a span of 6 bases. CDR3 size: 12 residues. The CDR3 nucleotides read TGTGCCAGCAGTGAGTCAATCTACGAGCAGTACTTC. Translating gives CASSESIYEQYF.

This clonotype has ten or more counts. V gene TRBV25-1 combines with J gene TRBJ1-1; D is possibly TRBD1 (5 bases). Looked up from germline, CDR1 is MGHDK and CDR2 is SYGVNS. V was shortened by 1 base and J by 5 bases, with 14 bases between the two germline ends. This CDR3 has 15 residues. The CDR3 spells CASSESQGFWTEAFF. The DNA of the CDR3 is TGTGCCAGCAGTGAATCTCAGGGATTCTGGACTGAAGCTTTCTTT.

This clonotype was seen repeatedly, ten times or more. CDR3 sequence reads: CASSSRDSDRNSGANVLTF. The DNA for the CDR3 is TGCGCCAGCAGCTCGCGAGATTCCGACAGGAACTCTGGGGCCAACGTCCTGACTTTC. V is TRBV5-1 and J is TRBJ2-6; D may be TRBD1 (6 bases). The CDR3 contains 19 residues. Trimming left V 3 bases short and J 0 bases short, with 19 bases between. Germline values: CDR1 SGHRS, CDR2 YFSETQ.

This clonotype occurred a few times. This chain uses TRBV20-1 with TRBJ1-1, with D unresolved. Germline assignment: CDR1 DFQATT and CDR2 SNEGSKA (reference sequence). Deletions cut 5 bases from V and 0 bases from J, with 13 bases between. The CDR3 sequence is 14 residues long. This CDR3 is CSAPRTVMNTEAFF. CDR3 coding DNA: TGCAGTGCTCCAAGGACGGTAATGAACACTGAAGCTTTCTTT.

This clonotype was observed a few times. V is TRBV19 and J is TRBJ1-1; 7 bases match TRBD1. Losses at the gene ends were 5 bases for V and 5 bases for J; bases not matched to a gene: 8. Per germline, CDR1 LNHDA and CDR2 SQIVND (reference sequence). CDR3 length equals 14 residues. The CDR3 DNA reads TGTGCCAGTAGTTCTGGACAGGAGTATACTGAAGCTTTCTTT. Translation: CASSSGQEYTEAFF.

This clonotype was counted ten times or more. The rearrangement uses TRBV4-2 and TRBJ1-6; D perhaps matches TRBD1 (5 bases). The CDR3 is 13 residues long. V was trimmed by 0 bases and J by 14 bases, leaving 11 bases between them. Per the germline V gene, CDR1 is LGHNA and CDR2 is YNFKEQ. The CDR3 DNA is TGTGCCAGCAGCCAAGATTTGCAGGGTTCCCTCCACTTT. It specifies CASSQDLQGSLHF.

This clonotype was seen a few times. V usage is TRBV5-1 and J usage is TRBJ2-3; D not certain. The V end was cut by 1 base, the J end by 5 bases, with 8 bases between. CDR3 length: 13 amino acids. Germline loops: CDR1 SGHRS, CDR2 YFSETQ. CDR3 in DNA: TGCGCCAGCAGCTTGTTAGAGGTAGATACGCAGTATTTT. It encodes CASSLLEVDTQYF.

The table lists this clonotype with a few counts. The chain combines TRBV15 with TRBJ2-3; D uncertain. The germline V gene has CDR1 LNHNV and CDR2 YYDKDF (reference sequence). This CDR3 spans 15 amino acids. The ends were cut back, 3 bases at V and 2 bases at J, with 12 bases in the middle. The CDR3 sequence: CATSSHDRATDTQYF. As DNA, the CDR3 is TGTGCCACCAGCAGTCATGACCGAGCCACAGATACGCAGTATTTT.

This clonotype has a count of ten or more. The CDR3 spells CASSLMASGPETQYF. The CDR3 nucleotides are TGTGCCAGCAGTTTAATGGCGAGCGGCCCTGAGACCCAGTACTTC. The chain carries TRBV12-3 or TRBV12-4 and TRBJ2-5, with D possibly TRBD2 on 5 matching bases. V was shortened by 2 bases and J by 5 bases, with 15 bases between the two germline ends. This CDR3 comprises 15 residues.

This clonotype was seen more than once but under ten times. J is TRBJ1-2 and V is TRBV3-1; maybe TRBD1 (5 bases). In germline, CDR1 is LGHDT, CDR2 YNNKEL (reference sequence). The CDR3 is made up of 15 amino acids. The V and J ends lost 5 bases and 4 bases respectively, with 17 bases between them. The CDR3 loop reads CASSNAKGPRYGYTF. CDR3 nucleotide sequence: TGTGCCAGCAGCAACGCTAAGGGGCCGCGCTATGGCTACACCTTC.

This clonotype occurred a few times. J is TRBJ2-3 and V is TRBV6-6; no clear D. The CDR3 has 15 residues. V lost 2 bases, J lost 2 bases, and 11 bases lay in between. Per the germline V gene, CDR1 is MNHNY and CDR2 is SVGAGI (reference sequence). The CDR3 loop is CASSYVEGTTDTQYF. The CDR3, as DNA: TGTGCCAGCAGTTACGTCGAAGGCACCACAGATACGCAGTATTTT.

This clonotype appeared many times. The chain combines TRBV13 with TRBJ1-1, with TRBD1 as a possible D gene (5 bases). The germline V gene has CDR1 PRHDT and CDR2 FYEKMQ (reference sequence). The CDR3 spans 15 residues. Trimming took 5 bases from V and 3 from J, leaving 16 bases between them. The CDR3 here is CASSQMIRGDTEAFF. CDR3 in DNA: TGTGCCAGCAGCCAGATGATTCGGGGGGACACTGAAGCTTTCTTT.

This clonotype has a handful of counts. The rearrangement joins TRBV11-1 to TRBJ1-2, with 8 bases fitting TRBD1. Germline V gene sequence: CDR1 SGHAT, CDR2 FQDESV (reference sequence). The CDR3 runs 14 residues. The V and J ends lost 5 bases and 3 bases, in that order; junction bases with no gene match: 5. The CDR3 here is CASSPSTGDYGYTF. Written as DNA, the CDR3 is TGTGCCAGCAGCCCCTCGACAGGGGACTATGGCTACACCTTC.

This clonotype was recorded many times. The genes are TRBV15 and TRBJ2-2; 8 nucleotides line up with TRBD1. V shed 4 bases, J shed 4 bases, and the junction held 5 bases outside the gene matches. CDR1 is LNHNV and CDR2 is YYDKDF in the germline V gene (reference sequence). CDR3 length equals 15 residues. CDR3 sequence (DNA): TGTGCCACCAGCAAAGGACAGGGTGTCACCGGGGAGCTGTTTTTT. Its translation: CATSKGQGVTGELFF. Filled out from reference TRBV15 and TRBJ2-2, the complete variable domain reads DAMVIQNPRYQVTQFGKPVTLSCSQTLNHNVMYWYQQKSSQAPKLLFHYYDKDFNNEADTPDNFQSRRPNTSFCFLDIRSPGLGDTAMYLCATSKGQGVTGELFFGEGSRLTVL.

J is TRBJ2-1 and V is TRBV29-1, with 7 bases matching TRBD1. The trim removed 4 bases at V and 5 bases at J, leaving 5 bases unmatched. The germline V gene has CDR1 SQVTM and CDR2 ANQGSEA. This CDR3 contains 13 residues. In nucleotides, the CDR3 is TGCAGCGTTGTGTTGGGACAGAACAATGAGCAGTTCTTC. Amino acids: CSVVLGQNNEQFF.

The CDR3 spells CSVDGIGQGTNTEAFF. CDR3 DNA: TGCAGCGTTGATGGCATTGGGCAGGGGACGAACACTGAAGCTTTCTTT. This rearrangement joins TRBV29-1 to TRBJ1-1; the D gene is possibly TRBD1 (6 bases). The CDR3 is 16 residues long. V dropped 3 bases and J dropped 1 base, with 18 bases sitting between them. From germline, CDR1 is SQVTM and CDR2 ANQGSEA.

This clonotype was counted at least ten times. V and J are TRBV20-1 and TRBJ1-5; 8 bases align to TRBD1. The trim removed 3 bases at V and 1 base at J, leaving 8 bases unmatched. The CDR3 spans 16 residues. Germline V lookup: CDR1 DFQATT, CDR2 SNEGSKA (reference sequence). CDR3 bases: TGCAGTGCTAGTGATGCAGGGGGCTCCAGCAATCAGCCCCAGCATTTT. It specifies CSASDAGGSSNQPQHF.

The chain is built from TRBV6-5 and TRBJ1-1; D gene uncertain. The CDR3 runs to 13 residues. V dropped 4 bases and J dropped 5 bases, with 11 bases sitting between them. Germline V lookup: CDR1 MNHEY, CDR2 SVGAGI. CDR3 sequence: CASSFFFETEAFF. CDR3 nucleotide sequence: TGTGCCAGCAGTTTTTTTTTCGAAACTGAAGCTTTCTTT.